This passage covers 29 T cell receptor beta chains from one sample sequenced in a study of identical twins' blood T cells (dated by TCRdb to about 2013). Library generation was performed with 5' RACE. Sequenced on an Illumina Genome Analyzer IIx. TCRdb itself trimmed the public reads at Q25 with fastp, ran MiXCR and retained productive beta chains. When rows share a CDR3 protein, they turn into one entry using the most common DNA and genes. The sample contains 300,000 to 450,000 distinct CDR3 sequences, roughly 31% of them found a single time. The leading ten clones occupy about 6% of the sample. The sequencing input was PBMCs. Source of these receptors: a woman aged 18-55 years in good health.

This clonotype was observed a handful of times. The V and J genes are TRBV20-1 and TRBJ1-6, with TRBD1 identical over 8 bases. After removal of 4 bases from V and 10 bases from J, the junction contained 9 bases not matched to a gene. This CDR3 comprises 14 residues. Germline V gene sequence: CDR1 DFQATT, CDR2 SNEGSKA (reference sequence). CDR3 sequence: CSATPTGVGSPLHF. CDR3 in DNA: TGCAGTGCTACACCGACAGGGGTGGGATCACCCCTCCACTTT.

This clonotype was detected only a few times. The chain recombines TRBV10-3 with TRBJ2-1; D ambiguous. CDR1 is ENHRY and CDR2 is SYGVKD in the germline V gene. V lost 3 bases to trimming and J lost 0 bases, with 9 bases between them. The CDR3 sequence is 15 residues long. The CDR3 nucleotides read TGTGCCATCAGTGAAGCTCCGAGCTCCTACAATGAGCAGTTCTTC. It yields the protein CAISEAPSSYNEQFF.

The chain links TRBV10-3 to TRBJ1-5; possibly TRBD1 for D (5 bases). V was pared by 8 bases and J by 4 bases, with 12 bases between. This CDR3 region has 13 residues. Germline assignment: CDR1 ENHRY and CDR2 SYGVKD. This CDR3 reads CAIGGALNQPQHF. CDR3 bases: TGTGCCATCGGAGGGGCCTTAAATCAGCCCCAGCATTTT.

This sequence joins TRBV12-3 or TRBV12-4 and TRBJ2-3; tentative D call: TRBD2 (5 bases). The CDR3 sequence is 12 residues long. V lost 4 bases and J lost 14, with 16 bases in between. In nucleotides, the CDR3 is TGTGCCAGCAGTTCCGGACTTTCCGGGCCGTATTTT. This translates into CASSSGLSGPYF.

This clonotype was counted many times. This rearrangement joins TRBV29-1 to TRBJ2-2; D uncertain. This CDR3 contains 13 residues. The V gene's germline CDR1 is SQVTM and CDR2 ANQGSEA. V was trimmed by 4 bases and J by 2 bases, leaving 8 bases between them. CDR3 nucleotide sequence: TGCAGCGTTGTCCCAAGAAACACCGGGGAGCTGTTTTTT. Its translation is CSVVPRNTGELFF.

This rearrangement joins TRBV29-1 to TRBJ1-2; 7 bases line up with TRBD1. Looked up from germline, CDR1 is SQVTM and CDR2 is ANQGSEA. CDR3 length equals 13 residues. Trimming at V came to 7 bases and at J to 6 bases, leaving 11 bases not matched to a gene. CDR3 sequence reads: CSGLTGAADGYTF. The CDR3 DNA follows: TGCAGCGGCCTAACAGGGGCGGCGGATGGCTACACCTTC.

This clonotype was observed many times. In DNA, the CDR3 is TGTGCCAGCAGTTTTGGGGTGGGGGGCTACACCTTC. Protein: CASSFGVGGYTF. The chain links TRBV12-3 or TRBV12-4 to TRBJ1-2; no firm D call. Trimming took off 3 bases at V and 8 bases at J, with 10 bases between the two ends. The CDR3 spans 12 residues.

The V gene is TRBV5-1, the J gene TRBJ1-5; D might be TRBD1 (5 bases). V lost 4 bases to trimming and J lost 1 base, with 9 bases between them. This CDR3 region has 14 residues. From germline, CDR1 is SGHRS and CDR2 YFSETQ. CDR3 sequence reads: CASSKDTSNQPQHF. For the CDR3, the DNA is TGCGCCAGCAGCAAGGACACAAGCAATCAGCCCCAGCATTTT.

The V call is TRBV10-3, the J call TRBJ2-2; 7 bases agree with TRBD2. V was pared by 10 bases and J by 1 base, with 3 bases of the junction left unmatched. Germline V lookup: CDR1 ENHRY, CDR2 SYGVKD. The CDR3 loop spans 13 amino acids. As DNA, the CDR3 is TGTGCCACACTAGCGCGGAACACCGGGGAGCTGTTTTTT. Protein sequence: CATLARNTGELFF.

As to this clonotype: The junction departs from germline at one end; a sequencing error may be responsible. V is TRBV14 and J is TRBJ1-3; 12 positions agree with TRBD1. Germline V gene data show CDR1 as SGHDN and CDR2 as FVKESK. CDR3 length equals 18 residues. The CDR3 region has the DNA TGTGCCAGCAGCCAAGGAAAGGGACAGGGGGCTTCTGGAAGCACCATATATTTT. Translation: CASSQGKGQGASGSTIYF.

The CDR3 region is CASREDPRTSGRLETQYF. The CDR3 bases are TGCGCCAGCAGGGAGGACCCAAGGACTAGCGGGAGATTAGAGACCCAGTACTTC. The J gene is TRBJ2-5, the V gene TRBV10-2; 13 nucleotides align to TRBD2. The germline V gene has CDR1 WSHSY and CDR2 SAAADI. This CDR3 has 18 amino acids. With V trimmed by 6 bases and J by 4 bases, 14 bases remained unmatched.

The chain uses TRBV19 and TRBJ2-1; no firm D call. Germline CDR1 reads LNHDA; CDR2 reads SQIVND (reference sequence). The CDR3 loop spans 15 amino acids. The V end was cut by 7 bases, the J end by 2 bases, with 15 bases between. CDR3 nucleotides: TGTGCCAGTACACCCAGCCGCCTCCCCTACAATGAGCAGTTCTTC. Encoded protein: CASTPSRLPYNEQFF. Full variable domain (missing parts from reference TRBV19 and TRBJ2-1): DGGITQSPKYLFRKEGQNVTLSCEQNLNHDAMYWYRQDPGQGLRLIYYSQIVNDFQKGDIAEGYSVSREKKESFPLTVTSAQKNPTAFYLCASTPSRLPYNEQFFGPGTRLTVL.

The chain combines TRBV3-1 with TRBJ1-4; D ambiguous. There are 15 residues in the CDR3. The V and J ends lost 0 bases and 8 bases respectively, with 13 bases between them. CDR1 LGHDT and CDR2 YNNKEL come from the germline V gene (reference sequence). The CDR3 DNA sequence: TGTGCCAGCAGCCAAGATGTTGGCACTAGGGAAAAACTGTTTTTT. As protein: CASSQDVGTREKLFF.

The table lists this clonotype with a few counts. The chain has TRBV9 and TRBJ2-1, with TRBD2 identical over 7 bases. This CDR3 has 15 amino acids. Germline V gene data show CDR1 as SGDLS and CDR2 as YYNGEE. J gave up 6 bases and V 7 bases, and 13 bases lay outside the gene matches. CDR3 sequence reads: CASALAGRVVNEQFF. The CDR3, as DNA: TGTGCCAGCGCCTTAGCGGGCAGGGTTGTCAATGAGCAGTTCTTC.

This clonotype was seen more than once but under ten times. This chain connects TRBV18 to TRBJ1-6; TRBD1 matches at 7 bases. This CDR3 is 14 amino acids long. The V and J ends lost 3 bases and 6 bases, in that order; junction bases with no gene match: 2. Germline loops: CDR1 KGHSH, CDR2 LQKENI. CDR3 sequence reads: CASSPGTVNSPLHF. As DNA, the CDR3 is TGTGCCAGCTCACCGGGGACAGTTAATTCACCCCTCCACTTT.

The chain is built from TRBV20-1 and TRBJ2-7; 10 bases are a match to TRBD1. The CDR3 covers 13 residues. Germline values: CDR1 DFQATT, CDR2 SNEGSKA (reference sequence). CDR3 DNA sequence: TGCAGGGCCAGGGACAGGGGCTCCTACGAGCAGTACTTC. This translates into CRARDRGSYEQYF.

A remark on this clonotype: At one boundary the junction diverges from the germline segment, which might be a read error. The chain employs TRBV12-3 or TRBV12-4 and TRBJ1-5; tentative D call: TRBD1 (5 bases). The CDR3 runs 14 residues. The CDR3 DNA reads TGTGCCAGCAGTTTCAGGGCTAGCAATCAGTCCCAGCATTTT. This codes for CASSFRASNQSQHF.

About this clonotype itself: A clone one base away is much larger, so this may be a read error. The V gene is TRBV5-1, the J gene TRBJ1-1, with a possible D match to TRBD1 (6 bases). Trimming stripped 3 bases from V and 4 bases from J, with 16 bases between. Germline CDR1 reads SGHRS; CDR2 reads YFSETQ. CDR3 length: 15 residues. CDR3 sequence reads: CASSSAGQGFTEAFF. The CDR3 DNA follows: TGCGCCAGCAGCTCGGCAGGTCAGGGGTTCACTGAAGCTTTCTTT.

The V call is TRBV20-1, the J call TRBJ2-1; 9 bases fit TRBD1. The ends lost 6 bases at V and 1 base at J; junction bases unmatched: 1. CDR1 and CDR2 (germline): DFQATT, SNEGSKA (reference sequence). The CDR3 totals 13 residues. The CDR3 is CSADRGSYNEQFF. CDR3 DNA sequence: TGCAGTGCCGACAGGGGGTCCTACAATGAGCAGTTCTTC.

The rearrangement links TRBV29-1 to TRBJ1-1; 7 nucleotides align to TRBD1. The germline CDR1 and CDR2 sequences are SQVTM and ANQGSEA. The CDR3 runs to 14 residues. After removal of 3 bases from V and 2 bases from J, the junction contained 6 bases not matched to a gene. CDR3 DNA: TGCAGCGTTGACGAAGGGGGCCCTAACACTGAAGCTTTCTTT. It specifies CSVDEGGPNTEAFF.

This chain uses TRBV29-1 with TRBJ1-1; TRBD1 matches 7 bases. The trim removed 7 bases at V and 1 base at J, leaving 6 bases unmatched. This CDR3 is 13 amino acids long. Germline V gives CDR1 SQVTM, CDR2 ANQGSEA. CDR3: CSALTGRNTEAFF. The CDR3 bases are TGCAGCGCGTTGACAGGGCGGAACACTGAAGCTTTCTTT.

The table lists this clonotype with a few counts. V and J are TRBV13 and TRBJ2-1, with 8 bases that match TRBD1. CDR1 and CDR2 from the germline V gene are PRHDT and FYEKMQ (reference sequence). The CDR3 extends over 15 amino acids. J gave up 8 bases and V 3 bases, and 9 bases lay outside the gene matches. The CDR3, as DNA: TGTGCCAGCAGCTTGGGCAGGGGGCTCGTTGATGAGCAGTTCTTC. Translated, it gives CASSLGRGLVDEQFF.

The V gene is TRBV5-6, the J gene TRBJ1-4, with no clear D. The CDR3 has 14 amino acids. V was cut by 0 bases and J by 5 bases, with 8 bases left in between. Per the germline V gene, CDR1 is SGHDT and CDR2 is YYEEEE. In DNA, the CDR3 is TGTGCCAGCAGCTTGGGTAGTCCGAATGAAAAACTGTTTTTT. Translation gives CASSLGSPNEKLFF. Together with reference TRBV5-6 and TRBJ1-4, the CDR3 gives the full variable domain: DAGVTQSPTHLIKTRGQQVTLRCSPKSGHDTVSWYQQALGQGPQFIFQYYEEEERQRGNFPDRFSGHQFPNYSSELNVNALLLGDSALYLCASSLGSPNEKLFFGSGTQLSVL.

The gene calls are TRBV6-2 or TRBV6-3 and TRBJ1-1; possible D gene TRBD1, 6 bases. Germline CDR1 reads MNHEY; CDR2 reads SVGEGT. The CDR3 extends over 17 amino acids. The V and J ends lost 4 bases and 0 bases respectively, with 18 bases between them. CDR3 sequence: CASSSPKLGALNTEAFF. DNA for the CDR3: TGTGCCAGCAGTTCACCGAAGTTGGGGGCCTTGAACACTGAAGCTTTCTTT.

In this sample, this clonotype turned up a few times. This CDR3 reads CSVKGGHEQFF. The CDR3 region has the DNA TGCAGTGTCAAAGGGGGACATGAGCAGTTCTTC. The rearrangement links TRBV20-1 to TRBJ2-1; D is possibly TRBD1 (6 bases). Germline V gives CDR1 DFQATT, CDR2 SNEGSKA (reference sequence). Trimming removed 7 bases at V and 8 bases at J, with 12 bases between. The CDR3 spans 11 residues.

This chain connects TRBV12-3 or TRBV12-4 to TRBJ2-7; D is unclear. Trimming pared 5 bases from V and 4 bases from J, leaving 9 bases between. The CDR3 is 12 residues long. In DNA, the CDR3 is TGTGCCAGCAGTCGAGGAAAGTACGAGCAGTACTTC. Amino acids: CASSRGKYEQYF.

This clonotype occurred many times. The chain combines TRBV20-1 with TRBJ1-1; no firm D call. The germline gives CDR1 DFQATT, CDR2 SNEGSKA (reference sequence). The CDR3 length is 14 residues. The V and J ends lost 3 bases and 7 bases respectively, with 18 bases between them. The CDR3 sequence: CSASEGVRGREAFF. CDR3 bases: TGCAGTGCTAGTGAGGGCGTCCGAGGTCGTGAAGCTTTCTTT.

This clonotype was detected ten times or more. The chain employs TRBV9 and TRBJ1-6; tentatively, D is TRBD1 (6 bases). V was cut by 2 bases and J by 7 bases, with 10 bases left in between. Germline V lookup: CDR1 SGDLS, CDR2 YYNGEE. The CDR3 has 14 amino acids. Here the CDR3 DNA reads TGTGCCAGCAGCGTCCAAACAGGGAATTCACCCCTCCACTTT. Translated, it gives CASSVQTGNSPLHF. The variable domain in full, completed from reference TRBV9 and TRBJ1-6, reads DSGVTQTPKHLITATGQRVTLRCSPRSGDLSVYWYQQSLDQGLQFLIQYYNGEERAKGNILERFSAQQFPDLHSELNLSSLELGDSALYFCASSVQTGNSPLHFGNGTRLTVT.

The DNA for the CDR3 is TGTGCCAGCAGTCCCGGGGCCGGGGAAGCTTTCTTT. Translation: CASSPGAGEAFF. The chain employs TRBV12-3 or TRBV12-4 and TRBJ1-1; D perhaps matches TRBD1 (5 bases). The CDR3 is 12 residues long. V lost 5 bases, J lost 8 bases, and 12 bases lay in between.